This passage covers 9 T cell receptor beta chains from one sample sequenced in a study of shared clonotypes between healthy human individuals. TCRdb's table, derived via immunoSEQ multiplex PCR, lists solely in-frame clones and lacks some. The sample shows 190,000 or so clones, over 50% of them seen only once. The sample was memory CD4+ T cells sorted from blood. This sample's subset: CD45RA-negative fraction. The receptor set was obtained from a man younger than 40 in good health.

This clone was seen only once. This chain joins TRBV29-1 and TRBJ2-7; 14 bases are shared with TRBD2. Germline V lookup: CDR1 SQVTM, CDR2 ANQGSEA. The V gene end was trimmed by 7 bases and the J gene end by 6 bases; junction bases not matched to a gene: 8. The CDR3 contains 14 residues. The CDR3 DNA reads as TGCAGCGCTGGAGGACTAGCGGGAGGACCCGAGCAGTACTTC. Encoded protein: CSAGGLAGGPEQYF.

V gene TRBV11-2 combines with J gene TRBJ2-5, with D perhaps matching TRBD2 (6 bases). The germline V and J ends were trimmed by 1 base and 4 bases, with 13 bases remaining between them. From germline, CDR1 is SGHAT and CDR2 FQNNGV. This CDR3 is built from 15 residues. The CDR3 DNA follows: TGTGCCAGCAGCTTAGTGTTGATGGGGGGAGAGACCCAGTACTTC. It specifies CASSLVLMGGETQYF.

The chain employs TRBV2 and TRBJ2-1, with D perhaps matching TRBD1 (6 bases). This CDR3 spans 13 amino acids. CDR1 SNHLY and CDR2 FYNNEI come from the germline V gene. V shed 6 bases and J shed 7 bases, with 13 bases lying between them. CDR3: CASRGRQENEQFF. CDR3 DNA: TGTGCCAGCAGAGGAAGACAGGAGAATGAGCAGTTCTTC. Looking up the rest from reference TRBV2 and TRBJ2-1 gives the full variable domain: EPEVTQTPSHQVTQMGQEVILRCVPISNHLYFYWYRQILGQKVEFLVSFYNNEISEKSEIFDDQFSVERPDGSNFTLKIRSTKLEDSAMYFCASRGRQENEQFFGPGTRLTVL.

The gene calls are TRBV27 and TRBJ2-2, with D tentatively TRBD1 or TRBD2 (7 bases each). The CDR3 is made up of 19 amino acids. CDR1 is MNHEY and CDR2 is SMNVEV in the germline V gene (reference sequence). V lost 6 bases to trimming and J lost 4 bases, with 27 bases between them. The CDR3 spells CASSPSAGDSDLGTGELFF. The CDR3 coding sequence is TGTGCCAGCAGCCCATCGGCGGGGGACAGCGACTTGGGCACCGGGGAGCTGTTTTTT.

This clone was observed a few times. The chain employs TRBV20-1 and TRBJ2-3, with D possibly TRBD1 on 6 matching bases. Trimming left V 7 bases short and J 9 bases short, with 11 bases between. Germline values: CDR1 DFQATT, CDR2 SNEGSKA (reference sequence). This CDR3 is built from 10 residues. CDR3 nucleotides: TGCAGTGTCGAGACAGGAACGCAGTATTTT. Its translation: CSVETGTQYF.

The chain has TRBV28 and TRBJ1-2; no clear D. This CDR3 contains 13 residues. Trimming pared 1 base from V and 4 bases from J, leaving 7 bases between. The germline CDR1 and CDR2 sequences are MDHEN and SYDVKM. CDR3 residues: CASSLLNGYGYTF. For the CDR3, the DNA is TGTGCCAGCAGTTTATTAAACGGCTATGGCTACACCTTC.

This clone was observed once. This chain uses TRBV7-2 with TRBJ1-5, with D tentatively TRBD1 (5 bases). Germline assignment: CDR1 SGHTA and CDR2 FQGNSA. This CDR3 has 15 amino acids. Trimming removed 3 bases from V and 7 bases from J, with 16 bases in between. In DNA form, the CDR3 reads TGTGCCAGCAGCTTGAGGGGAGGATCGGGACAGCCCCAGCATTTT. Translation: CASSLRGGSGQPQHF.

The V and J genes are TRBV7-3 and TRBJ1-1, with a tentative D call TRBD1 (5 bases). Germline-derived CDR1 and CDR2 are SGHTA and FQGTGA. The length of the CDR3 is 14 residues. The V end was cut by 0 bases, the J end by 3 bases, with 8 bases between. Written as DNA, the CDR3 is TGTGCCAGCAGCTTAACCGGGGGGTACACTGAAGCTTTCTTT. It specifies CASSLTGGYTEAFF.

CDR3 loop: CASSYLQGQYGYTF. The DNA for the CDR3 is TGTGCCAGCAGTTACTTACAAGGACAGTATGGCTACACCTTC. V is TRBV6-5 and J is TRBJ1-2; D is possibly TRBD1 (6 bases). Trimming stripped 1 base from V and 5 bases from J, with 11 bases between. Germline values: CDR1 MNHEY, CDR2 SVGAGI. The CDR3 is 14 residues long.